This entry concerns a single TCR beta chain. What it binds is unknown. One entry per CDR3 protein results from TCRdb running MiXCR on the reads. The sample has more than 250,000 distinct CDR3 sequences; 20% to 25% are singletons. The source of the sample is a study of T cell repertoires in cytomegalovirus infection. Study summary: Newly reported HLA-C-restricted and thoroughly characterized HLA-B-restricted CMV epitopes were employed.

V was shortened by 5 bases and J by 3 bases, with 22 bases between the two germline ends. The CDR3 extends over 17 amino acids. Study-wide results and limits: CMV-specific TCR beta clonotypes restricted by HLA-C dominated the ex vivo response.

This specimen was cultured PBMCs, taken from culture after CMV antigen stimulation. V and J are TRBV12-3 or TRBV12-4 and TRBJ2-5; D tentatively fits TRBD1 or TRBD2 (6 bases each). The TCR was taken from a human donor in good health (CMV status not recorded). Some clones in this sample may be carry-over from other donors' samples. The CDR3 nucleotides are TGTGCCAGCAGTACGGGGCTGGGACTGGGACAAGAAGAGACCCAGTACTTC. Its translation is CASSTGLGLGQEETQYF.